The clone carrying this T cell receptor (beta chain) came up once. Its antigen remains unidentified. Sequencing used immunoSEQ multiplex PCR; TCRdb keeps in-frame clones, though not all of them. The table lists 35,000 to 50,000 clones, approximately 89% of them singletons. The germline V and J ends were trimmed by 5 bases and 4 bases, with 6 bases remaining between them. The CDR3 has 12 residues. The sample originates from a study of T cell responses to AZD1222 COVID-19 vaccine. Second-dose timings of about 4 or about 12 weeks were pooled. Findings of the study overall: Clonal diversity was possibly underestimated, and the donors were mostly white British, with more females. Baseline seropositives among AZD1222 recipients totaled only 5 to 7. At 160-218 and 743-854, vaccine-associated CD4 TCRs were dominant, and they spanned spike.

The clonotype was recovered from an adult who received the AZD1222 COVID-19 vaccine. Sequencing used peripheral blood, obtained 28 days after the second AZD1222 dose. The chain employs TRBV12-3 or TRBV12-4 and TRBJ1-5; D gene unclear. The CDR3 DNA reads TGTGCCAGCAGTAAGACGAATCAGCCCCAGCATTTT. Protein: CASSKTNQPQHF.